These 5 T cell receptor beta chains originate from one sample sequenced in a study of CD8+CD57+ T cells in acquired aplastic anemia. Genomic DNA, serving as template, underwent TCR beta VDJ and CDR3 profiling. One entry per CDR3 protein results from TCRdb running MiXCR on the reads. There are 250,000 to 350,000 distinct CDR3 sequences in the sample; 55% to 60% occur only once, and around 8% lies in the top ten. Sequencing input: sorted CD4+, CD8+, or CD8+CD57+ T cells (not recorded which) from PBMCs. The source is a human donor with severe aplastic anemia or a healthy control (not recorded which).

At least ten counts were recorded for this clonotype. The rearrangement links TRBV24-1 to TRBJ2-5, with D tentatively TRBD1 (5 bases). The V gene lost 1 base and the J gene lost 2 bases, with 13 bases spanning the gap. Germline-derived CDR1 and CDR2 are KGHDR and SFDVKD. This CDR3 is 16 amino acids long. This CDR3 reads CATSDFRQGPQETQYF. CDR3 nucleotide sequence: TGTGCCACCAGTGATTTCCGGCAGGGCCCTCAAGAGACCCAGTACTTC.

This clonotype has just one count. The DNA for the CDR3 is TGTGCCAGCAGCCCACCGGACAAACCCCACGAGCAGTACTTC. It specifies CASSPPDKPHEQYF. The chain has TRBV9 and TRBJ2-7, with a weak D call TRBD1 (5 bases). Germline CDR1 and CDR2: SGDLS and YYNGEE. V lost 4 bases and J 5 bases, leaving 16 bases between the germline ends. The CDR3 consists of 14 residues.

The sample holds many counts of this clonotype. The V call is TRBV5-5, the J call TRBJ1-5, with D possibly TRBD1 on 5 matching bases. Germline values: CDR1 SGHKS, CDR2 YYEKEE (reference sequence). Trimming removed 0 bases from V and 5 bases from J, with 15 bases in between. This CDR3 region has 16 residues. The CDR3 region is CASSLEGPGRDQPQHF. For the CDR3, the DNA is TGTGCCAGCAGCTTGGAGGGACCCGGGAGGGATCAGCCCCAGCATTTT. The full variable domain, in which reference TRBV5-5 and TRBJ1-5 provide the parts outside the CDR3, is DAGVTQSPTHLIKTRGQQVTLRCSPISGHKSVSWYQQVLGQGPQFIFQYYEKEERGRGNFPDRFSARQFPNYSSELNVNALLLGDSALYLCASSLEGPGRDQPQHFGDGTRLSIL.

A note on this clonotype: This may stem from a read error, because a much larger clone lies one nucleotide away. The gene calls are TRBV4-1 and TRBJ2-1; 9 bases are shared with TRBD2. CDR1 is MGHRA, CDR2 YSYEKL, per germline. The CDR3 has 16 residues. This chain's CDR3 is CASSQDLAGYYNKQFF. The CDR3 DNA follows: TGCGCCAGCAGCCAAGATCTAGCGGGGTATTACAATAAGCAGTTCTTC.

The chain combines TRBV6-5 with TRBJ2-7; 7 bases match TRBD1. Germline values: CDR1 MNHEY, CDR2 SVGAGI. The CDR3 consists of 14 residues. With V trimmed by 8 bases and J by 0 bases, 7 bases remained unmatched. The CDR3 loop is CASLPGTASYEQYF. CDR3 sequence (DNA): TGTGCCAGCTTACCCGGGACAGCCTCCTACGAGCAGTACTTC.